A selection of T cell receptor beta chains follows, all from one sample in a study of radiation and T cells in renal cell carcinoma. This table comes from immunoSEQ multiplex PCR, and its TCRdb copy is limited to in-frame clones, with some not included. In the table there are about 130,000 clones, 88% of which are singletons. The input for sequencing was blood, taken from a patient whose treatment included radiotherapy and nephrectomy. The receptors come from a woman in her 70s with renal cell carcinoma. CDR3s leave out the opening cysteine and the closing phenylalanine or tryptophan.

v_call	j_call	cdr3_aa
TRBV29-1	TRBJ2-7	SAGSRVEQY
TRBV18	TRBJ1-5	ASSPLGQLREPQH
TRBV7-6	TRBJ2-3	ASSLGAGLSATDTQY
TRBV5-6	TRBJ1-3	ASSTRGANTIY
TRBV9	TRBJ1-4	ASSVGAGNEKLF
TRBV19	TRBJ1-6	ASSITGQNSPLH
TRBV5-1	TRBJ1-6	ASSSGGPSPLH
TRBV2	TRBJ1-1	ASSGQRMNTEAF
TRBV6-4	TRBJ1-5	ASSVQGAGNQPQH
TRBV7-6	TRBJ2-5	ASSLPPGWGETQY
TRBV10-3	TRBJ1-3	AISEGPGIGNTIY